This is a list of T cell receptor beta chains from one sample in a study of identical twins. In TCRdb, the 5' RACE reads were re-called with MiXCR into one record per CDR3 protein. The data show fewer than 250,000 distinct CDR3 sequences, 6.5% to 9% seen once. The data were also submitted as part of a second study, on yellow fever vaccine responses in identical twins.

The source material was CD8+ T cells sorted from blood. The receptor source for this set is a woman aged 18-29 years in good health. The CDR3 runs from the conserved cysteine through the conserved F or W. A D gene is named only where the DNA matches it firmly. Clone size appears in some rows only: once, few, many, or a class for an expanded clone.

>.|TRBJ2-5|TRBV25-1|TRBD1
CASSEWGQEGETQYF
TGTGCCAGCAGTGAATGGGGACAGGAGGGAGAGACCCAGTACTTC
>.|TRBJ2-1|TRBV14|.
CASSPDRKSSYNEQFF
TGTGCCAGCAGCCCTGACCGTAAAAGCTCCTACAATGAGCAGTTCTTC
>many|TRBJ2-1|TRBV10-3|TRBD1
CAIRAGTGDGEQFF
TGTGCCATCAGAGCCGGGACAGGGGACGGTGAGCAGTTCTTC
>.|TRBJ1-5|TRBV15|.
CATSRSSQHF
TGTGCCACCAGCCGTTCCTCTCAGCATTTT
>many|TRBJ1-5|TRBV20-1|TRBD1
CSAREPGQSGSQPQHF
TGCAGTGCTAGAGAACCGGGACAGTCGGGGAGTCAGCCCCAGCATTTT
>many|TRBJ2-5|TRBV12-3/TRBV12-4|.
CASSLQPGVETQYF
TGTGCCAGCAGTTTACAACCAGGGGTAGAGACCCAGTACTTC
>.|TRBJ2-3|TRBV11-2|.
CASSPRADTQYF
TGTGCCAGCAGCCCCCGGGCAGATACGCAGTATTTT
>.|TRBJ2-7|TRBV11-2|.
CASSLDPAYGTTTAYEQYF
TGTGCCAGCAGCTTAGATCCGGCCTACGGCACCACCACAGCCTACGAGCAGTACTTC
>many|TRBJ2-7|TRBV6-2/TRBV6-3|.
CASSYSDSSYEQYF
TGTGCCAGCAGTTACTCGGACAGCTCCTACGAGCAGTACTTC
>few|TRBJ2-3|TRBV28|TRBD2
CASSFPGTSGRATDTQYF
TGTGCCAGCAGTTTTCCCGGGACTAGCGGGAGGGCCACAGATACGCAGTATTTT
>few|TRBJ1-1|TRBV5-6|.
CASSLAPGRHTEAFF
TGTGCCAGCAGCTTGGCCCCGGGACGGCACACTGAAGCTTTCTTT
>.|TRBJ2-7|TRBV28|.
CASSLAGPRSSYEQYF
TGTGCCAGCAGTTTAGCGGGCCCCCGCTCCTCCTACGAGCAGTACTTC
>.|TRBJ1-4|TRBV27|.
CASSLSSSRETNEKLFF
TGTGCCAGCAGTTTATCCTCTTCCAGGGAGACTAATGAAAAACTGTTTTTT
>many|TRBJ1-2|TRBV5-1|.
CASSLHLGQKYGYTF
TGCGCCAGCAGCTTGCATTTGGGACAAAAATATGGCTACACCTTC
>.|TRBJ2-2|TRBV20-1|.
CSARDPGHYTGELFF
TGCAGTGCTAGAGACCCAGGACACTACACCGGGGAGCTGTTTTTT
>.|TRBJ2-5|TRBV15|.
CATSSLPGAPGTGTSEGTQYF
TGTGCCACCAGCAGTCTCCCCGGCGCCCCCGGGACAGGGACTAGTGAGGGGACCCAGTACTTC
>.|TRBJ1-2|TRBV12-3/TRBV12-4|.
CASRENYGYTF
TGTGCCAGCCGAGAAAACTATGGCTACACCTTC
>many|TRBJ2-2|TRBV6-4|.
CASSDSYTGELFF
TGTGCCAGCAGTGACAGTTATACCGGGGAGCTGTTTTTT
>many|TRBJ2-5|TRBV21-1|.
CASSKALLGSNGRMTKQETQYF
TGTGCCAGCAGCAAAGCGCTCTTAGGGTCGAATGGGCGAATGACTAAACAAGAGACCCAGTACTTC
>many|TRBJ2-7|TRBV29-1|TRBD1
CSVNYLGQGARRDEQYF
TGCAGCGTCAACTATCTGGGACAGGGGGCCCGACGGGACGAGCAGTACTTC
>few|TRBJ1-1|TRBV4-1|.
CASSSPGHRTEAFF
TGCGCCAGCAGCTCCCCAGGGCATCGCACTGAAGCTTTCTTT
>.|TRBJ2-1|TRBV5-4|TRBD1
CASSSDRLYNEQFF
TGTGCCAGCAGCTCGGACAGGTTATACAATGAGCAGTTCTTC
>few|TRBJ2-1|TRBV12-3/TRBV12-4|TRBD2
CASSATSGRLNEQFF
TGTGCCAGCAGTGCGACTAGCGGGAGGCTCAATGAGCAGTTCTTC
>.|TRBJ2-7|TRBV4-1|.
CASSRSRGSFYEQYF
TGCGCCAGCAGCCGTTCTAGGGGCTCTTTCTACGAGCAGTACTTC
>.|TRBJ1-1|TRBV28|TRBD1
CASSLQDRVGAFF
TGTGCCAGCAGTTTACAGGACAGGGTCGGAGCTTTCTTT
>many|TRBJ1-2|TRBV4-2|.
CASSQAEDRHSYTF
TGTGCCAGCAGCCAAGCCGAGGACCGGCACTCCTACACCTTC
>.|TRBJ2-2|TRBV24-1|.
CATSLGPNTGELFF
TGTGCCACCAGTCTGGGACCTAACACCGGGGAGCTGTTTTTT
>.|TRBJ2-1|TRBV15|TRBD2
CATSKRVLAGDNEQFF
TGTGCCACCAGCAAAAGGGTACTAGCGGGAGACAATGAGCAGTTCTTC
>many|TRBJ2-2|TRBV19|.
CASSTAYHRNTGELFF
TGTGCCAGTAGTACAGCGTACCATCGGAACACCGGGGAGCTGTTTTTT
>few|TRBJ1-4|TRBV9|TRBD1
CASSSGTGGIEKLFF
TGTGCCAGCAGTTCCGGGACAGGGGGTATTGAAAAACTGTTTTTT
>few|TRBJ2-1|TRBV7-9|.
CASSLGPGQYNEQFF
TGTGCCAGCAGCTTAGGACCTGGGCAATACAATGAGCAGTTCTTC
>few|TRBJ1-4|TRBV15|.
CATSRTGLPNEKLFF
TGTGCCACCAGCAGGACGGGACTGCCCAATGAAAAACTGTTTTTT
>many|TRBJ2-3|TRBV24-1|TRBD1
CATSDPGTGGITDTQYF
TGTGCCACCAGTGACCCCGGGACAGGGGGCATCACAGATACGCAGTATTTT
>many|TRBJ2-1|TRBV20-1|TRBD2
CSARIGLAANEQFF
TGCAGTGCTAGAATTGGGCTAGCGGCGAATGAGCAGTTCTTC